The rows below give T cell receptor beta chains drawn from one sample of a study of shared clonotypes between healthy human individuals. Clones were read by immunoSEQ multiplex PCR, and TCRdb kept only the in-frame ones, dropping some. The sample comprises roughly 2.6 million clones, around 90% of which are singletons, and under 0.15% rests with the top ten. The sequenced sample was naive CD4+ T cells sorted from blood. The receptors originated from a young man in good health. The CDR3 runs from the conserved cysteine through the conserved F or W. D genes are given only for firm matches. Clone size appears in some rows only: once, few, many, or a class for an expanded clone.

d_call: TRBD1
j_call: TRBJ1-6
clone_size: few
v_call: TRBV2
cdr3_aa: CASSLGRQGASPLHF
cdr3_nt: TGTGCCAGCAGCCTCGGACGACAGGGGGCTTCACCCCTCCACTTT

d_call: NA
j_call: TRBJ2-3
clone_size: NA
v_call: TRBV5-4
cdr3_aa: CASSSPMARGTDTQYF
cdr3_nt: TGTGCCAGCAGCTCCCCGATGGCGAGGGGCACAGATACGCAGTATTTT

d_call: NA
j_call: TRBJ1-2
clone_size: NA
v_call: TRBV5-4
cdr3_aa: CASSLKGQNYGYTF
cdr3_nt: TGTGCCAGCAGCTTGAAGGGCCAGAACTATGGCTACACCTTC

d_call: NA
j_call: TRBJ1-5
clone_size: NA
v_call: TRBV19
cdr3_aa: CASSRQLNQPQHF
cdr3_nt: TGTGCCAGTAGTAGACAACTCAATCAGCCCCAGCATTTT

d_call: NA
j_call: TRBJ1-1
clone_size: NA
v_call: TRBV11-2
cdr3_aa: CASSPRTGPNTEAFF
cdr3_nt: TGTGCCAGCAGCCCCCGGACCGGGCCGAACACTGAAGCTTTCTTT

d_call: NA
j_call: TRBJ2-7
clone_size: NA
v_call: TRBV2
cdr3_aa: CASSEGRGSLSYEQYF
cdr3_nt: TGTGCCAGCAGTGAAGGCAGGGGCAGCCTCTCCTACGAGCAGTACTTC

d_call: NA
j_call: TRBJ1-1
clone_size: NA
v_call: TRBV6-5
cdr3_aa: CASHGAGNTEAFF
cdr3_nt: TGTGCCTCCCACGGGGCGGGGAACACTGAAGCTTTCTTT

d_call: NA
j_call: TRBJ2-3
clone_size: NA
v_call: TRBV7-6
cdr3_aa: CASSLDPSPADTQYF
cdr3_nt: TGTGCCAGCAGCTTAGATCCGTCCCCCGCAGATACGCAGTATTTT

d_call: NA
j_call: TRBJ2-2
clone_size: once
v_call: TRBV4-1
cdr3_aa: CASSQVPSLTGELFF
cdr3_nt: TGCGCCAGCAGCCAAGTCCCCTCGCTTACCGGGGAGCTGTTTTTT

d_call: NA
j_call: TRBJ1-5
clone_size: NA
v_call: TRBV6-6
cdr3_aa: CASSYSASDSNQPQHF
cdr3_nt: TGTGCCAGCAGTTACTCGGCCAGCGATAGCAATCAGCCCCAGCATTTT

d_call: TRBD1
j_call: TRBJ2-6
clone_size: NA
v_call: TRBV28
cdr3_aa: CASSLKGQGALGANVLTF
cdr3_nt: TGTGCCAGCAGTTTAAAAGGACAGGGAGCCCTTGGGGCCAACGTCCTGACTTTC

d_call: NA
j_call: TRBJ2-5
clone_size: NA
v_call: TRBV7-7
cdr3_aa: CASSLDGIETQYF
cdr3_nt: TGTGCTAGCAGCTTAGACGGGATCGAGACCCAGTACTTC

d_call: TRBD1
j_call: TRBJ2-5
clone_size: NA
v_call: TRBV5-1
cdr3_aa: CASSGGTGGKETQYF
cdr3_nt: TGCGCCAGCAGCGGTGGGACAGGGGGCAAAGAGACCCAGTACTTC

d_call: NA
j_call: TRBJ2-6
clone_size: NA
v_call: TRBV28
cdr3_aa: CASSLGLGGHAVSGANVLTF
cdr3_nt: TGTGCCAGCAGTTTAGGGTTGGGAGGACACGCTGTCTCTGGGGCCAACGTCCTGACTTTC

d_call: NA
j_call: TRBJ1-5
clone_size: NA
v_call: TRBV2
cdr3_aa: CASSAQGINQPQHF
cdr3_nt: TGTGCCAGCAGTGCCCAGGGGATCAATCAGCCCCAGCATTTT

d_call: NA
j_call: TRBJ1-2
clone_size: NA
v_call: TRBV2
cdr3_aa: CASSEAGTKGNYGYTF
cdr3_nt: TGTGCCAGCAGTGAAGCGGGGACAAAGGGGAACTATGGCTACACCTTC

d_call: TRBD2
j_call: TRBJ2-7
clone_size: NA
v_call: TRBV19
cdr3_aa: CASSPSIAGGLEQYF
cdr3_nt: TGTGCCAGTAGTCCCTCTATAGCGGGAGGGCTCGAGCAGTACTTC

d_call: NA
j_call: TRBJ2-4
clone_size: once
v_call: TRBV5-5
cdr3_aa: CASSLDGNIQYF
cdr3_nt: TGTGCCAGCAGCTTGGACGGAAACATTCAGTACTTC

d_call: TRBD1
j_call: TRBJ2-2
clone_size: NA
v_call: TRBV18
cdr3_aa: CASRPGQGKNGELFF
cdr3_nt: TGTGCCAGCCGACCGGGACAGGGGAAGAACGGGGAGCTGTTTTTT

d_call: TRBD1
j_call: TRBJ2-7
clone_size: NA
v_call: TRBV30
cdr3_aa: CAWGQGTYEQYF
cdr3_nt: TGTGCCTGGGGACAGGGAACCTACGAGCAGTACTTC

d_call: NA
j_call: TRBJ2-3
clone_size: NA
v_call: TRBV18
cdr3_aa: CASSPPGSDTQYF
cdr3_nt: TGTGCCAGCTCACCACCAGGGTCGGATACGCAGTATTTT

d_call: NA
j_call: TRBJ1-6
clone_size: NA
v_call: TRBV6-1
cdr3_aa: CASRVQGGSPLHF
cdr3_nt: TGTGCCAGCAGAGTTCAGGGCGGCTCACCCCTCCACTTT

d_call: NA
j_call: TRBJ1-4
clone_size: NA
v_call: TRBV19
cdr3_aa: CASRDPEKLFF
cdr3_nt: TGTGCCAGTAGAGATCCCGAAAAACTGTTTTTT

d_call: NA
j_call: TRBJ2-7
clone_size: NA
v_call: TRBV10-3
cdr3_aa: CAISPWLGRESSYEQYF
cdr3_nt: TGTGCCATCAGCCCCTGGCTCGGCAGGGAGAGCTCCTACGAGCAGTACTTC

d_call: NA
j_call: TRBJ2-3
clone_size: NA
v_call: TRBV7-9
cdr3_aa: CASSYGTLQRDTQYF
cdr3_nt: TGTGCCAGCAGCTACGGGACTCTCCAGAGGGATACGCAGTATTTT

d_call: TRBD2
j_call: TRBJ2-1
clone_size: NA
v_call: TRBV18
cdr3_aa: CASSPRAGGRDEQFF
cdr3_nt: TGTGCCAGCTCACCAAGAGCGGGGGGCCGCGATGAGCAGTTCTTC

d_call: TRBD1
j_call: TRBJ2-2
clone_size: NA
v_call: TRBV5-4
cdr3_aa: CASTLGTGGNTGELFF
cdr3_nt: TGTGCCAGCACTTTGGGGACAGGAGGGAACACCGGGGAGCTGTTTTTT

d_call: TRBD1
j_call: TRBJ1-2
clone_size: NA
v_call: TRBV5-1
cdr3_aa: CASSQGQGDRYGYTF
cdr3_nt: TGCGCCAGCAGCCAGGGACAGGGGGATCGTTATGGCTACACCTTC

d_call: NA
j_call: TRBJ1-2
clone_size: NA
v_call: TRBV28
cdr3_aa: CASSSGSLMDYGYTF
cdr3_nt: TGTGCCAGCAGTTCCGGGTCCCTCATGGATTATGGCTACACCTTC

d_call: NA
j_call: TRBJ2-6
clone_size: NA
v_call: TRBV19
cdr3_aa: CASSMGYSGANVLTF
cdr3_nt: TGTGCCAGTAGTATGGGTTACTCTGGGGCCAACGTCCTGACTTTC

d_call: NA
j_call: TRBJ1-5
clone_size: NA
v_call: TRBV6-5
cdr3_aa: CASSPQLNSNQPQHF
cdr3_nt: TGTGCCAGCAGCCCCCAGTTAAATAGCAATCAGCCCCAGCATTTT

d_call: NA
j_call: TRBJ1-2
clone_size: once
v_call: TRBV7-2
cdr3_aa: CASSLVPAGYGYTF
cdr3_nt: TGTGCCAGCAGCTTAGTGCCGGCCGGGTATGGCTACACCTTC

d_call: TRBD2
j_call: TRBJ2-1
clone_size: NA
v_call: TRBV30
cdr3_aa: CAWSVLAGVYNEQFF
cdr3_nt: TGTGCCTGGAGTGTACTTGCGGGAGTCTACAATGAGCAGTTCTTC

d_call: NA
j_call: TRBJ1-4
clone_size: NA
v_call: TRBV28
cdr3_aa: CASSTSGGGNEKLFF
cdr3_nt: TGTGCCAGCAGCACCTCCGGGGGCGGAAATGAAAAACTGTTTTTT

d_call: TRBD1
j_call: TRBJ1-2
clone_size: NA
v_call: TRBV9
cdr3_aa: CASSPTDRGDYGYTF
cdr3_nt: TGTGCCAGCAGCCCAACGGACAGGGGGGACTATGGCTACACCTTC

d_call: NA
j_call: TRBJ2-1
clone_size: NA
v_call: TRBV14
cdr3_aa: CASSQDRPSEQFF
cdr3_nt: TGTGCCAGCAGCCAAGATAGGCCGAGTGAGCAGTTCTTC

d_call: NA
j_call: TRBJ2-2
clone_size: once
v_call: TRBV7-9
cdr3_aa: CASSLRLAGELFF
cdr3_nt: TGTGCCAGCAGCCTTCGACTAGCCGGGGAGCTGTTTTTT

d_call: TRBD1
j_call: TRBJ1-2
clone_size: NA
v_call: TRBV19
cdr3_aa: CASSMQGARNGYTF
cdr3_nt: TGTGCCAGTAGTATGCAGGGGGCGCGAAATGGCTACACCTTC

d_call: NA
j_call: TRBJ1-5
clone_size: NA
v_call: TRBV20-1
cdr3_aa: CSAASESPQHF
cdr3_nt: TGCAGTGCTGCTTCGGAATCGCCCCAGCATTTT

d_call: NA
j_call: TRBJ2-7
clone_size: NA
v_call: TRBV6-5
cdr3_aa: CASSYSKSLGAYEQYF
cdr3_nt: TGTGCCAGCAGTTACTCGAAATCTCTCGGTGCCTACGAGCAGTACTTC